Sequencing of this T cell receptor beta chain was carried out in a study of beta chain features in type 1 diabetes. Findings of the study overall: In all four CD4+ subsets, TCRB CDR3 length was significantly, moderately reduced in type 1 diabetes. Lower insertion and higher deletion counts appeared at VDJ junctions in type 1 diabetes patients.

In all sorted populations, purity surpassed 95%. Expressed TCRB transcripts were sequenced because the entire RNA isolate underwent reverse transcription. Here immunoSEQ multiplex PCR was the method, and the copy in TCRdb shows in-frame clones only, minus some. The sample records about 900,000 clones, roughly a sixth being singletons. This clone was seen only a few times. The target antigen is unknown. The trim removed 0 bases at V and 4 bases at J, leaving 5 bases unmatched. CDR1 and CDR2 from the germline V gene are LGHNA and YSLEER. CDR3 length equals 17 residues. The TCR was taken from a woman under 30 in good health. Input material: naive CD4+ T cells from blood. V gene TRBV4-3 combines with J gene TRBJ2-3; the match to TRBD2 covers 12 bases. The CDR3 spells CASSQDVRLAGADTQYF. DNA for the CDR3: TGCGCCAGCAGCCAAGATGTCCGACTAGCGGGAGCAGATACGCAGTATTTT.